This T cell receptor beta chain was found in a study of OX40 agonist ivuxolimab in advanced cancers. Prior autoimmune disease or systemic immunosuppression barred patients. Using immunoSEQ multiplex PCR, the repertoire was profiled, and TCRdb retains in-frame clones only, with some absent. Here the sample spans tens of thousands of clones, over 80% being singletons. Per the germline V gene, CDR1 is WSHSY and CDR2 is SAAADI. The CDR3 contains 14 residues. Unmatched junction bases numbered 4, after V lost 6 bases and J lost 4 bases. The origin of this receptor is an adult with an advanced solid tumor such as melanoma, head and neck, liver or kidney cancer. The sample here was CD4+ or CD8+ T cells sorted from blood, taken in a trial of the OX40 agonist ivuxolimab. This rearrangement joins TRBV10-2 to TRBJ1-5, with 9 bases that match TRBD1. CDR3 amino acids: CASSYGQGNQPQHF. CDR3 nucleotides: TGCGCCAGCAGCTATGGACAGGGGAATCAGCCCCAGCATTTT.